This entry is about one TCR beta chain. TCRdb keeps only in-frame clones here, not all; method: immunoSEQ multiplex PCR. The sample has about 490,000 clones; approximately 85% are singletons. The CDR3 runs 19 residues. Germline V CDR1 and CDR2: LGHDT, YNNKEL (reference sequence). J was trimmed by 7 bases and V by 2 bases; bases with no gene match: 13. The data are from a study of blood T cell repertoires in COVID-19. The overall study: The cDNA or gDNA used as material had been derived from T cells, B-cell-depleted T cells, or PBMCs.

Sequencing used peripheral blood. This sequence originates from a human donor in a cohort sampled during active COVID-19. This chain connects TRBV3-1 (or the pseudogene TRBV3-2) to TRBJ2-4; 14 bases are shared with TRBD2. The CDR3 region is CASSQCGTSGRRGENIQYF. The CDR3 DNA is TGTGCCAGCAGCCAATGCGGGACTAGCGGGAGACGGGGGGAGAACATTCAGTACTTC.